One T cell receptor beta chain is described in this entry. Its antigen is as yet unknown. The PCR contained 60 Vbeta and 13 Jbeta primers. Clones were read by immunoSEQ multiplex PCR, and TCRdb kept only the in-frame ones, dropping some. The data contain 150,000 to 200,000 clones, 70% to 85% of them seen just once; the ten biggest clones take up approximately 1.2%. The data derive from a study of cytomegalovirus exposure and HLA in healthy donors. Study observations and caveats: Data from an earlier analysis indicated that most TCR beta V segments were productive either about 87% or about 30% of the time. CMV serostatus was the sole immune exposure information available. As a later analysis showed, a missense DCLRE1C variant was linked to trimming of TCR beta V- and J-genes.

Material: PBMCs. The sequence was collected from a girl aged 2 to 10 in good health and CMV-seropositive.

CDR3 residues: CASSSYFLRDREYNEQFF. Here the CDR3 DNA reads TGTGCCAGCAGTTCCTACTTCCTCCGGGACAGGGAATACAATGAGCAGTTCTTC. V gene TRBV27 combines with J gene TRBJ2-1, with TRBD1 matching 9 bases. The CDR3 runs to 18 residues. Germline lookup yields CDR1 MNHEY and CDR2 SMNVEV (reference sequence). V trimming: 4 bases; J trimming: 4 bases; junction bases outside the gene matches: 14.